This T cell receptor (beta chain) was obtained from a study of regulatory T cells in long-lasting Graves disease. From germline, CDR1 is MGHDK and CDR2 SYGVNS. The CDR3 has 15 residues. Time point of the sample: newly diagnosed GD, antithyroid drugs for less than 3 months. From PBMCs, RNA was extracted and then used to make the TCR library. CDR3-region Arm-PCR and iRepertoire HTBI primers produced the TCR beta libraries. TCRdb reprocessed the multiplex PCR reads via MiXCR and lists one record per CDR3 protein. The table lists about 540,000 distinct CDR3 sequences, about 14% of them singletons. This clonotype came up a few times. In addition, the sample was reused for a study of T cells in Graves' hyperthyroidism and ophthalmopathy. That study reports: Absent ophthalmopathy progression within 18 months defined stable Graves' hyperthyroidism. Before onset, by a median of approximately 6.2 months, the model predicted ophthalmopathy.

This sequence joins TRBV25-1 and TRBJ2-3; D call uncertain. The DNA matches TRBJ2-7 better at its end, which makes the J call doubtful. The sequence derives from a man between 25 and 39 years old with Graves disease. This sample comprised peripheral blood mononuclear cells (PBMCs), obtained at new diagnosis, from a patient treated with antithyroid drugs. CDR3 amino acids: CASSRGGGRGNEQYF. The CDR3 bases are TGTGCCAGCAGCCGAGGTGGTGGGCGTGGCAACGAGCAGTACTTC.